This T cell receptor beta chain was obtained from a study of chemoradiotherapy in HPV16-positive cancers. Study conclusions and caveats: Candidate HPV-specific clones and E7-related TCR motifs grew in tumor during treatment. In HPV16-positive patients, HPV-responsive T-cell expansion tracked better recurrence-free survival.

In regard to this clone: Its antigen is undetermined.

Over chemoradiotherapy, repertoires were sampled more than once. The table came from immunoSEQ multiplex PCR; TCRdb's copy has only in-frame clones and leaves some out. There are some 10,000 clones in the sample; about 82% occur only once, and about 2.4% lies in the top ten. The TCR was taken from a human donor with HPV-associated anogenital cancer. Sample: blood, taken from a patient who underwent chemoradiotherapy.

CDR3 sequence reads: CASSRYSGGHTDTQYF. The CDR3 region has the DNA TGTGCCAGCAGCCGATATAGCGGGGGGCACACAGATACGCAGTATTTT. This chain connects TRBV28 to TRBJ2-3; TRBD2 matches 10 bases. Germline CDR1 MDHEN, CDR2 SYDVKM. The CDR3 length is 16 residues. J gave up 2 bases and V 6 bases, and 8 bases lay outside the gene matches.